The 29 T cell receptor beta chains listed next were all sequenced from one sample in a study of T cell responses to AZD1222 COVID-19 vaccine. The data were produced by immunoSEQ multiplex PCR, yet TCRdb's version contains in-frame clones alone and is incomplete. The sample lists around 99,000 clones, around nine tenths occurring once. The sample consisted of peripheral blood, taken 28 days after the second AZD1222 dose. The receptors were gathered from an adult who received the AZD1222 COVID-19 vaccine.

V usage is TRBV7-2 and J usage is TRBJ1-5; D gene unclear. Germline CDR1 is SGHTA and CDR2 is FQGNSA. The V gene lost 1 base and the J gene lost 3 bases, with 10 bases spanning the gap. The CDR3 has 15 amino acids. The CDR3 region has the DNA TGTGCCAGCAGCTTAGGTATTCAGTTCAATCAGCCCCAGCATTTT. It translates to CASSLGIQFNQPQHF.

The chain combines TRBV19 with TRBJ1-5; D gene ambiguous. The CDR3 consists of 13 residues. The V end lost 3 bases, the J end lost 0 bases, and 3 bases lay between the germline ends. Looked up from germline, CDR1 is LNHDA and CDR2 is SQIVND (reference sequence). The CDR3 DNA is TGTGCCAGTAGTATGGTTAGCAATCAGCCCCAGCATTTT. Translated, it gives CASSMVSNQPQHF.

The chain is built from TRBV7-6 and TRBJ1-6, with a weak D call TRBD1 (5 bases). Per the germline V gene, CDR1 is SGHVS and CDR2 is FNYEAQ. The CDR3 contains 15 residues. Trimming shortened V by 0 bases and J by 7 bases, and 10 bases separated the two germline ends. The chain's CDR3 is CASSLAPGDNSPLHF. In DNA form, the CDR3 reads TGTGCCAGCAGCTTAGCACCCGGGGACAATTCACCCCTCCACTTT.

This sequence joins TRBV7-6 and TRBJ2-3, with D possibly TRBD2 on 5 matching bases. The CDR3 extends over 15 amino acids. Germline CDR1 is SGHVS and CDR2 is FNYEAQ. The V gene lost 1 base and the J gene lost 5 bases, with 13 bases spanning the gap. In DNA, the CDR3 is TGTGCCAGCAGCTTAGACGGGGTACCGGGAGATACGCAGTATTTT. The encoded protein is CASSLDGVPGDTQYF.

The CDR3 DNA sequence: TGCGCCAGCAGCTCGAGCTGGCTGGAGACCCAGTACTTC. It translates to CASSSSWLETQYF. The chain couples TRBV5-1 to TRBJ2-5; no clear D. The CDR3 runs 13 residues. The germline V gene has CDR1 SGHRS and CDR2 YFSETQ. V was pared by 3 bases and J by 5 bases, with 11 bases between.

The CDR3 DNA sequence: TGTGCCTGGAGTGTAAAAGTACAAATCTACGAGCAGTACTTC. Translating it yields CAWSVKVQIYEQYF. The chain uses TRBV30 and TRBJ2-7; D ambiguous. V was trimmed by 0 bases and J by 3 bases, leaving 12 bases between them. Per the germline V gene, CDR1 is GTSNPN and CDR2 is SVGIG (reference sequence). CDR3 length: 14 residues.

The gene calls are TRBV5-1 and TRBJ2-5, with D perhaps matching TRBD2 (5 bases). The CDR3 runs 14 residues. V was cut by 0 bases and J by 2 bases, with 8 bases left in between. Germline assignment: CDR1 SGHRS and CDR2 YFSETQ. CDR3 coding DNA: TGCGCCAGCAGCTTGGGAGGGTCGCAAGAGACCCAGTACTTC. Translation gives CASSLGGSQETQYF.

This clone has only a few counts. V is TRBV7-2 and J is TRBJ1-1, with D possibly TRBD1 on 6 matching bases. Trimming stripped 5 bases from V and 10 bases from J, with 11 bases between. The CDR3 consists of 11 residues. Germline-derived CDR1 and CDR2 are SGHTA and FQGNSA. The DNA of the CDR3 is TGTGCCAGCAGCGTTTACAGGGTAGCTTTCTTT. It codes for CASSVYRVAFF. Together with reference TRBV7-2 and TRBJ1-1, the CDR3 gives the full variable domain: GAGVSQSPSNKVTEKGKDVELRCDPISGHTALYWYRQSLGQGLEFLIYFQGNSAPDKSGLPSDRFSAERTGGSVSTLTIQRTQQEDSAVYLCASSVYRVAFFGQGTRLTVV.

The CDR3 sequence is CASSSTVGGDVGELFF. The CDR3 DNA is TGTGCCAGCAGCTCTACTGTAGGGGGAGACGTCGGGGAGCTGTTTTTT. This rearrangement joins TRBV11-2 to TRBJ2-2; D possibly corresponds to TRBD1 (6 bases). The germline CDR1 and CDR2 sequences are SGHAT and FQNNGV. The CDR3 has 16 amino acids. The V gene lost 4 bases and the J gene lost 7 bases, with 19 bases spanning the gap.

CDR3 sequence: CATSRGRQGGGYTF. CDR3 DNA: TGTGCCACCAGCAGAGGTCGACAGGGGGGAGGCTACACCTTC. This sequence joins TRBV15 and TRBJ1-2, with 9 bases aligning to TRBD1. Germline-derived CDR1 and CDR2 are LNHNV and YYDKDF (reference sequence). The V gene end was trimmed by 1 base and the J gene end by 8 bases; junction bases not matched to a gene: 5. CDR3 length equals 14 residues.

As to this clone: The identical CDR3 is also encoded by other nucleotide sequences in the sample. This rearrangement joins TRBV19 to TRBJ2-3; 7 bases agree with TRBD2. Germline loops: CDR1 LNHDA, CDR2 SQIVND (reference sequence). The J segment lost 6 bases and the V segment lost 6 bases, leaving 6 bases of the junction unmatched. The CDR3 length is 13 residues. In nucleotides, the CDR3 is TGTGCCAGTAGCGCCGGGACTACGGATACGCAGTATTTT. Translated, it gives CASSAGTTDTQYF.

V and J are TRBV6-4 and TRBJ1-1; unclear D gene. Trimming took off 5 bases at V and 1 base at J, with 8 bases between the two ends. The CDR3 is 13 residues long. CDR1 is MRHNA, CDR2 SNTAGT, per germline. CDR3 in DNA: TGTGCCAGCAGTTCGGAAGGGAACACTGAAGCTTTCTTT. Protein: CASSSEGNTEAFF.

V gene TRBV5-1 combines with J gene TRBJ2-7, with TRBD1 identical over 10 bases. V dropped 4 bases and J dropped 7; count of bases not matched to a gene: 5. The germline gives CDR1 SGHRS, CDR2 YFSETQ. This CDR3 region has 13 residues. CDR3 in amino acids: CASSVTGGNEQYF. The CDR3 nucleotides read TGCGCCAGCAGCGTGACAGGGGGCAATGAGCAGTACTTC.

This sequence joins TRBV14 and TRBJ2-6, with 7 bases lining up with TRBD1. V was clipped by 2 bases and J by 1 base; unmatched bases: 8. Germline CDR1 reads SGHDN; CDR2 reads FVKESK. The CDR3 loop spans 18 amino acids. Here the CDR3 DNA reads TGTGCCAGCAGCCAACAACCGGGACAGATATCTGGGGCCAACGTCCTGACTTTC. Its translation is CASSQQPGQISGANVLTF.

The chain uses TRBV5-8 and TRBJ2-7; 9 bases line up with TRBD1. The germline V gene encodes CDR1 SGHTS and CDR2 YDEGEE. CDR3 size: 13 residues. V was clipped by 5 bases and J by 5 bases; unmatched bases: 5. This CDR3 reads CASSFRDRDEQYF. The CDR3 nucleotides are TGTGCCAGCAGTTTTAGGGACAGGGACGAGCAGTACTTC. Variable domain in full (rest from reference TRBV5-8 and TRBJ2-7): EAGVTQSPTHLIKTRGQQATLRCSPISGHTSVYWYQQALGLGLQFLLWYDEGEERNRGNFPPRFSGRQFPNYSSELNVNALELEDSALYLCASSFRDRDEQYFGPGTRLTVT.

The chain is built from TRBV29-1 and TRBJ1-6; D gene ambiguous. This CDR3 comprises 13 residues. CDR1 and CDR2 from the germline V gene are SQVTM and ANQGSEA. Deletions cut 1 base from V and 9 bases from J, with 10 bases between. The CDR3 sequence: CSVEAREGSPLHF. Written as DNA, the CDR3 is TGCAGCGTTGAAGCGCGGGAAGGTTCACCCCTCCACTTT.

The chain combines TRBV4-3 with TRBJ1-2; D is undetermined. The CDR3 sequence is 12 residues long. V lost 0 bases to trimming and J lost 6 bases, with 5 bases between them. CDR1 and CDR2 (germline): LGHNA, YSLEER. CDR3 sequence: CASSQEGDGYTF. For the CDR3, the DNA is TGCGCCAGCAGCCAAGAAGGCGATGGCTACACCTTC.

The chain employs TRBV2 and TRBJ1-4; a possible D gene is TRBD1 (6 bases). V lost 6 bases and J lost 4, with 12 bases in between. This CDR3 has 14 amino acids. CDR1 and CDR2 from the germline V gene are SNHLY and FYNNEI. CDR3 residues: CASRPQGINEKLFF. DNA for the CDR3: TGTGCCAGCAGGCCCCAGGGGATTAATGAAAAACTGTTTTTT.

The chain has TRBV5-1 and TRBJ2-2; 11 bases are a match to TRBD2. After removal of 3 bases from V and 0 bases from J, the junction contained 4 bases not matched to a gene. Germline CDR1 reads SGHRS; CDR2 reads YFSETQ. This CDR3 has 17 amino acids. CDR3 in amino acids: CASSSGLAGANTGELFF. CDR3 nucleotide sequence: TGCGCCAGCAGCTCCGGACTAGCGGGTGCGAACACCGGGGAGCTGTTTTTT. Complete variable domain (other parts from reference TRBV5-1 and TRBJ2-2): KAGVTQTPRYLIKTRGQQVTLSCSPISGHRSVSWYQQTPGQGLQFLFEYFSETQRNKGNFPGRFSGRQFSNSRSEMNVSTLELGDSALYLCASSSGLAGANTGELFFGEGSRLTVL.

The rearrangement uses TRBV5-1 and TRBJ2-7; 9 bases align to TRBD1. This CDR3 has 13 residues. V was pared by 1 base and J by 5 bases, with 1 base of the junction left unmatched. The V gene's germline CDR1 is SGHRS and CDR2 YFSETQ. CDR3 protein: CASSLTGGNEQYF. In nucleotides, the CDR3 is TGCGCCAGCAGCTTGACAGGGGGCAACGAGCAGTACTTC. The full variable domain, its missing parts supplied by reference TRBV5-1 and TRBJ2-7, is KAGVTQTPRYLIKTRGQQVTLSCSPISGHRSVSWYQQTPGQGLQFLFEYFSETQRNKGNFPGRFSGRQFSNSRSEMNVSTLELGDSALYLCASSLTGGNEQYFGPGTRLTVT.

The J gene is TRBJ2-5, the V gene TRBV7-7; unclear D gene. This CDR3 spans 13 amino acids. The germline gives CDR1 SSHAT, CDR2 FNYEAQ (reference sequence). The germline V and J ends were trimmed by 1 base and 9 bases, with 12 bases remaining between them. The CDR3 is CASSLDSAWAQYF. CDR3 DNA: TGTGCCAGCAGCTTAGACAGTGCGTGGGCCCAGTACTTC.

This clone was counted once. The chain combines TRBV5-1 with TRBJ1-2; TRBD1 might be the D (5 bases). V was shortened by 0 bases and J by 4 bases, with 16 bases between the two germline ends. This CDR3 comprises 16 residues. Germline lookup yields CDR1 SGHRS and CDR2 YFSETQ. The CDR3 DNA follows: TGCGCCAGCAGCTTGGTTCAGGGAAAGGAGAGCTATGGCTACACCTTC. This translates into CASSLVQGKESYGYTF.

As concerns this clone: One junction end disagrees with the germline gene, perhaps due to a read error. DNA for the CDR3: TGCGCCAGCAGTCAAGATCGGGGGTCAGGGTACGAGCAGTACTTC. This gives the protein CASSQDRGSGYEQYF. The chain links TRBV4-1 to TRBJ2-7, with D possibly matching TRBD2 (6 bases). The CDR3 consists of 15 residues. The germline V gene encodes CDR1 MGHRA and CDR2 YSYEKL.

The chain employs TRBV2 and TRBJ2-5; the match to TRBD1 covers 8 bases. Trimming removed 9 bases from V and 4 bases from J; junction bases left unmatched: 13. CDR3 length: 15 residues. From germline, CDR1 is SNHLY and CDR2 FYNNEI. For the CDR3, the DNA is TGTGCCAGTCGTTTTGGGGACAGGTTAGGAGAGACCCAGTACTTC. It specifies CASRFGDRLGETQYF.

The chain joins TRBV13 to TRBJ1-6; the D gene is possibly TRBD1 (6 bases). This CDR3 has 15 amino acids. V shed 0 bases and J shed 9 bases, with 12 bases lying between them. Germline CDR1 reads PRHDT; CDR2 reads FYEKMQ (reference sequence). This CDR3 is CASSLGGRGGSPLHF. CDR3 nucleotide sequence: TGTGCCAGCAGCTTAGGTGGCAGGGGAGGTTCACCCCTCCACTTT.

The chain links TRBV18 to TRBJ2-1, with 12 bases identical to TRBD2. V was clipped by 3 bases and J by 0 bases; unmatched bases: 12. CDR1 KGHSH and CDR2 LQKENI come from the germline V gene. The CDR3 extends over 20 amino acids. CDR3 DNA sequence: TGTGCCAGCTCACCCTTAACTAGCGGGGGGCTTTCAAGCTCCTACAATGAGCAGTTCTTC. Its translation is CASSPLTSGGLSSSYNEQFF.

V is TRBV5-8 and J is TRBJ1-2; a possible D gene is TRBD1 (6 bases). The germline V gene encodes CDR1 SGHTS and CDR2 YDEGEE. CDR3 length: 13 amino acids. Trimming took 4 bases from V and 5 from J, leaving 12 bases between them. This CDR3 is CASSPNQGYGYTF. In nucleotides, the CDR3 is TGTGCCAGCAGCCCGAATCAGGGGTATGGCTACACCTTC.

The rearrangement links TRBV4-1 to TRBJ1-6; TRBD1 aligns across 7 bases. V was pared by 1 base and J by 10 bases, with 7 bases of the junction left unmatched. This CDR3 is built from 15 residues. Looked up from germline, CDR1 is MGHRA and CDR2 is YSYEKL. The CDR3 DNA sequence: TGCGCCAGCAGCCAAGTTCCAGGGGGAGAGTCACCCCTCCACTTT. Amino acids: CASSQVPGGESPLHF.

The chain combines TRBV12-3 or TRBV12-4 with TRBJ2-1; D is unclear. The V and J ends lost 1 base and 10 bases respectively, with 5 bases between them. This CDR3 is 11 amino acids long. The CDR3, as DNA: TGTGCCAGCAGTTTAGGGGTCGAGCAGTTCTTC. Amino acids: CASSLGVEQFF.